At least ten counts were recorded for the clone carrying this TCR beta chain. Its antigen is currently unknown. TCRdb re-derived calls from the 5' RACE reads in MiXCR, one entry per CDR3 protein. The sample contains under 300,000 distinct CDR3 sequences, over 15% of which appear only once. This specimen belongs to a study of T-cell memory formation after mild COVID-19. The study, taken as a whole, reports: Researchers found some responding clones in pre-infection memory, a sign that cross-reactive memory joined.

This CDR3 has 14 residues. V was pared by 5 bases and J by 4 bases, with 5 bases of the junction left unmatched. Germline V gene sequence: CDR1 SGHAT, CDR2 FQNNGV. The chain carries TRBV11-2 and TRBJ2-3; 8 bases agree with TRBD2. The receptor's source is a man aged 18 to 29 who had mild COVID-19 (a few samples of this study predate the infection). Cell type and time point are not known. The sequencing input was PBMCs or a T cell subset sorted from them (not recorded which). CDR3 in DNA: TGTGCCAGCAGCCCAAGCGGGGGTGCAGATACGCAGTATTTT. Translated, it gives CASSPSGGADTQYF.